This T cell receptor beta chain was identified during a study of post-analysis software for immune sequencing data. Study information: Included among the disease courses, which were recorded for the cohort, were relapsing-remitting, secondary progressive and progressive-relapsing multiple sclerosis.

Libraries were made from TCR beta cDNA, and they carried unique molecular identifiers. Each sample of about 0.9 to 11 million input T cells yielded 500,000 or so cDNA molecules, so each molecule approximated one T cell. TCRdb passed the PCR reads through MiXCR, listing each CDR3 protein once. The sample has roughly 570,000 distinct CDR3 sequences; less than 40% are singletons. As concerns this clonotype: Its antigen remains unidentified.

The study's findings and limits: When compared against controls, multiple sclerosis patients showed significantly lower normalized Chao1 diversity. Samples made in the same batch grouped tightly together by F measure. In patients, about 5 TRBV segments were more frequent than in controls, with TRBV5-6, TRBV5-1 and TRBV20-1 among them.

The V gene lost 1 base and the J gene lost 0 bases, with 11 bases spanning the gap. This CDR3 comprises 16 residues. Germline loops: CDR1 SGHRS, CDR2 YFSETQ. The chain has TRBV5-1 and TRBJ2-1; either TRBD1 or TRBD2 may fit D (5 bases each). The TCR was taken from a girl aged 2 to 17 with multiple sclerosis. The sample consisted of blood. Here the CDR3 reads CASSLSGQSSYNEQFF. The CDR3 region has the DNA TGCGCCAGCAGCTTGAGCGGACAAAGCTCCTACAATGAGCAGTTCTTC.